The rows below give T cell receptor beta chains drawn from one sample of a study of T cells in Graves' hyperthyroidism and ophthalmopathy. Each CDR3 protein gets one entry after TCRdb re-called the multiplex PCR reads with MiXCR. The sample yields about 610,000 distinct CDR3 sequences, about a sixth seen once. The material sequenced was blood. The receptors were sampled from a woman aged 40 to 50 with Graves' ophthalmopathy. Both conserved end residues are part of each CDR3. D genes are given only for firm matches. A clone size is listed for some rows: how often the clone was seen (once, few, many), or a class if it is expanded.

>TRBV6-2/TRBV6-3|-|many|TRBJ2-1
CASSGSLEGADEQFF
TGTGCCAGCAGTGGTTCCCTGGAGGGGGCGGATGAGCAGTTCTTC
>TRBV2|-|many|TRBJ1-6
CASSVRGAENSPLHF
TGTGCCAGCAGCGTCAGGGGTGCAGAGAATTCACCCCTCCACTTT
>TRBV7-9|-|many|TRBJ2-1
CASSLGPGADEQFF
TGTGCCAGCAGCTTAGGGCCAGGGGCAGATGAGCAGTTCTTC
>TRBV6-2/TRBV6-3|TRBD2|many|TRBJ2-3
CASSYGTSGTDTQYF
TGTGCCAGCAGTTACGGGACTAGCGGCACAGATACGCAGTATTTT
>TRBV3-1|-|few|TRBJ2-5
CASSQDVLPLYF
TGTGCCAGCAGCCAAGATGTCTTGCCCCTTTACTTC
>TRBV24-1|TRBD2|many|TRBJ2-1
CATSDQPGGEQFF
TGTGCCACCAGTGATCAACCGGGGGGGGAGCAGTTCTTC
>TRBV2|TRBD2|many|TRBJ2-3
CASIAGTTTDTQYF
TGTGCCAGCATTGCCGGGACTACCACAGATACGCAGTATTTT
>TRBV6-2/TRBV6-3|-|-|TRBJ2-5
CASSYSSGGQETQYF
TGTGCCAGCAGTTACTCGAGTGGGGGCCAAGAGACCCAGTACTTC
>TRBV7-9|-|few|TRBJ1-1
CASSRRGANTEAFF
TGTGCCAGCAGTCGGAGGGGAGCGAACACTGAAGCTTTCTTT
>TRBV2|TRBD1|many|TRBJ2-3
CASRDRGPGTDTQYF
TGTGCCAGCAGGGACAGGGGGCCTGGCACAGATACGCAGTATTTT
>TRBV7-9|TRBD1|many|TRBJ1-1
CASSSADRGPNTEAFF
TGTGCCAGCAGCTCAGCGGACAGGGGACCGAACACTGAAGCTTTCTTT
>TRBV12-3/TRBV12-4|TRBD2|-|TRBJ2-3
CASSLGLAGRISTDTQYF
TGTGCCAGCAGTTTAGGACTAGCGGGGAGAATTAGCACAGATACGCAGTATTTT
>TRBV6-1|-|many|TRBJ1-2
CASSRAGGTSNYGYTF
TGTGCCAGCAGTCGGGCGGGGGGGACCAGTAACTATGGCTACACCTTC
>TRBV11-2|-|-|TRBJ1-6
CASSLRAYNSPLHF
TGTGCCAGCAGCTTACGGGCCTATAATTCACCCCTCCACTTT
>TRBV2|TRBD1|many|TRBJ2-1
CASSDPGQSYRGSYNEQFF
TGTGCCAGCAGTGACCCGGGACAGTCTTACCGGGGCTCCTACAATGAGCAGTTCTTC
>TRBV2|-|many|TRBJ2-7
CASSVLAQSSYEQYF
TGTGCCAGCAGTGTATTGGCACAGAGCTCCTACGAGCAGTACTTC
>TRBV2|-|many|TRBJ1-5
CASRGDGSNQPQHF
TGTGCCAGCAGGGGGGACGGTAGCAATCAGCCCCAGCATTTT
>TRBV12-3/TRBV12-4|TRBD2|many|TRBJ2-1
CASFSGRAINEQFF
TGTGCCAGTTTTAGCGGGAGGGCCATCAATGAGCAGTTCTTC
>TRBV6-2/TRBV6-3|-|-|TRBJ2-1
CASSYGRDDLNEQFF
TGTGCCAGCAGTTACGGGCGGGATGATCTCAATGAGCAGTTCTTC
>TRBV12-3/TRBV12-4|-|few|TRBJ2-3
CASSFNGGTDTQYF
TGTGCCAGCAGTTTCAATGGGGGCACAGATACGCAGTATTTT
>TRBV27|-|-|TRBJ1-5
CASRLGGYSNQPQHF
TGTGCCAGCAGACTAGGGGGGTATAGCAATCAGCCCCAGCATTTT
>TRBV6-1|-|many|TRBJ2-7
CASIETALYEQYF
TGTGCCAGCATCGAGACTGCCTTGTACGAGCAGTACTTC
>TRBV12-3/TRBV12-4|-|few|TRBJ2-1
CASSAGLVQFF
TGTGCCAGCAGTGCGGGGCTGGTACAGTTCTTC
>TRBV27|TRBD1|-|TRBJ2-2
CASKRQGYTGELFF
TGTGCCAGCAAGAGACAGGGATACACCGGGGAGCTGTTTTTT
>TRBV18|TRBD2|few|TRBJ2-3
CASSPPGLANSDTQYF
TGTGCCAGCTCACCACCGGGACTAGCTAATTCAGATACGCAGTATTTT
>TRBV2|-|many|TRBJ2-5
CASSASLRETQYF
TGTGCCAGCAGTGCGTCGTTACGAGAGACCCAGTACTTC
>TRBV20-1|-|few|TRBJ1-2
CSAREDSSGYTF
TGCAGTGCTAGAGAGGACAGCAGTGGCTACACCTTC
>TRBV5-6|-|many|TRBJ1-5
CAFPGERNQPQHF
TGTGCCTTCCCGGGCGAACGGAATCAGCCCCAGCATTTT
>TRBV28|-|many|TRBJ1-2
CASRNTASGFGGYTF
TGTGCCAGCAGAAATACGGCATCAGGTTTCGGGGGCTACACCTTC
>TRBV5-5|TRBD2|many|TRBJ2-3
CASSPDGGGTDTQYF
TGTGCCAGCAGCCCCGACGGGGGGGGCACAGATACGCAGTATTTT
>TRBV7-2|TRBD2|many|TRBJ2-1
CASTPPGLAGVVEQFF
TGTGCCAGCACCCCCCCGGGACTAGCGGGGGTGGTTGAGCAGTTCTTC
>TRBV6-1|-|-|TRBJ1-5
CASSGTWGHENQPQHF
TGTGCCAGCAGTGGTACGTGGGGACATGAGAATCAGCCCCAGCATTTT
>TRBV7-9|-|many|TRBJ2-3
CAIQGSGTDTQYF
TGTGCCATCCAGGGAAGCGGGACAGATACGCAGTATTTT
>TRBV12-3/TRBV12-4|-|few|TRBJ2-3
CASSQSPRSDTQYF
TGTGCCAGCAGCCAAAGCCCCCGGTCAGATACGCAGTATTTT
>TRBV20-1|TRBD2|many|TRBJ2-7
CSARGLAGAHSYEQYF
TGCAGTGCTAGAGGGCTAGCGGGGGCCCACTCCTACGAGCAGTACTTC
>TRBV20-1|TRBD2|-|TRBJ2-5
CSAKGLAGLQETQYF
TGCAGTGCTAAAGGACTAGCGGGCCTGCAAGAGACCCAGTACTTC
>TRBV7-2|TRBD2|few|TRBJ2-4
CASSVALAVIQYF
TGTGCCAGCAGTGTCGCACTAGCGGTCATTCAGTACTTC
>TRBV5-1|-|many|TRBJ1-6
CASSFGQYSPLHF
TGCGCCAGCAGCTTCGGACAGTATTCACCCCTCCACTTT
>TRBV2|TRBD1|-|TRBJ1-1
CASRKGRQGPNTEAFF
TGTGCCAGCAGAAAAGGACGACAGGGACCTAACACTGAAGCTTTCTTT
>TRBV20-1|-|-|TRBJ2-2
CSARGPGIDRRNTGELFF
TGCAGTGCTAGAGGCCCGGGGATTGACAGGAGGAACACCGGGGAGCTGTTTTTT
>TRBV20-1|TRBD1|-|TRBJ1-6
CSARPQGAGSPLHF
TGCAGTGCTAGACCTCAGGGGGCAGGTTCACCCCTCCACTTT
>TRBV12-3/TRBV12-4|-|-|TRBJ1-1
CASSPQDTSEAFF
TGTGCCAGCAGCCCCCAGGACACCAGTGAAGCTTTCTTT
>TRBV12-3/TRBV12-4|TRBD1|-|TRBJ2-1
CASSFRGTGGSGEQFF
TGTGCCAGCAGTTTCCGGGGGACAGGGGGATCAGGGGAGCAGTTCTTC
>TRBV4-1|-|-|TRBJ2-7
CASSQFRGKGEQYF
TGCGCCAGCAGCCAATTTAGGGGGAAAGGCGAGCAGTACTTC
>TRBV5-5|-|few|TRBJ2-5
CASSRDGKWGETQYF
TGTGCCAGCAGCCGGGACGGAAAATGGGGGGAGACCCAGTACTTC
>TRBV2|TRBD1|once|TRBJ2-3
CASMGTGANTDTQYF
TGTGCCAGCATGGGGACAGGGGCTAACACAGATACGCAGTATTTT
>TRBV28|-|many|TRBJ2-5
CASEVRGETQYF
TGTGCCAGCGAAGTCAGGGGAGAGACCCAGTACTTC
>TRBV20-1|-|many|TRBJ2-1
CSAPVRLPNNEQFF
TGCAGTGCTCCCGTTAGACTACCTAACAATGAGCAGTTCTTC
>TRBV2|TRBD1|many|TRBJ1-2
CASSLRGENGYTF
TGTGCCAGCAGCCTCAGGGGGGAGAATGGCTACACCTTC
>TRBV18|-|many|TRBJ1-2
CASSPGEGYTF
TGTGCCAGCTCACCAGGCGAGGGCTACACCTTC
>TRBV10-3|TRBD1|-|TRBJ2-7
CAISAGDSTYEQYF
TGTGCCATCAGCGCCGGGGACAGTACTTACGAGCAGTACTTC
>TRBV7-9|TRBD1|few|TRBJ2-7
CASSTVSGQGFSQYF
TGTGCCAGCAGCACCGTGTCGGGACAGGGGTTTTCGCAGTACTTC
>TRBV6-1|TRBD2|many|TRBJ2-3
CASSVVRSFGGADTQYF
TGTGCCAGCAGTGTAGTTCGGTCTTTCGGGGGGGCAGATACGCAGTATTTT
>TRBV7-6|-|few|TRBJ2-7
CASSFQDRGSYEQYF
TGTGCCAGCAGCTTCCAGGACCGAGGCTCCTACGAGCAGTACTTC
>TRBV20-1|-|few|TRBJ1-1
CSAIEGGITEAFF
TGCAGTGCGATTGAGGGTGGGATCACTGAAGCTTTCTTT